The rows below give T cell receptor beta chains drawn from one sample of a study of cytomegalovirus exposure and HLA in healthy donors. Method: immunoSEQ multiplex PCR; TCRdb's copy keeps in-frame clones and lacks some. The sample lists about 140,000 clones, approximately 77% occurring once. Sequences were obtained from PBMCs. Receptors were obtained from a woman aged 45-65 years in good health and CMV-seronegative. CDR3s include the opening cysteine and the closing phenylalanine or tryptophan. The order of the fields is D gene, J gene, clone size, V gene, CDR3 protein, CDR3 DNA. A D gene is named only where the DNA matches it firmly. Size is stated for part of the rows, as once, few or many counts, or as a class when the clone is expanded.

>-|TRBJ1-6|-|TRBV19
CASSIGGLNNSPLHF
TGTGCCAGTAGTATCGGAGGATTGAATAATTCACCCCTCCACTTT
>TRBD1|TRBJ1-2|few|TRBV7-2
CASSSKRDRDYGYTF
TGTGCCAGCAGCTCTAAGAGGGACAGGGATTATGGCTACACCTTC
>-|TRBJ1-6|-|TRBV7-8
CASSLVNSPLHF
TGTGCCAGCAGCTTAGTAAATTCACCCCTCCACTTT
>TRBD1|TRBJ1-6|few|TRBV4-1
CASSQRGPNSPLHF
TGCGCCAGCAGCCAAAGGGGGCCAAATTCACCCCTCCACTTT
>TRBD2|TRBJ2-1|-|TRBV5-1
CASSLVVGASGYNEQFF
TGCGCCAGCAGCTTGGTGGTAGGGGCTAGCGGGTACAATGAGCAGTTCTTC
>TRBD1|TRBJ1-1|-|TRBV7-8
CASSLRDRGSNTEAFF
TGTGCCAGCAGCTTAAGGGACAGGGGATCGAACACTGAAGCTTTCTTT
>-|TRBJ1-6|-|TRBV7-8
CASSLGGAGNSPLHF
TGTGCCAGCAGCTTAGGTGGGGCAGGGAATTCACCCCTCCACTTT
>TRBD1|TRBJ2-7|-|TRBV10-1
CASSEGQGFGPYEQYF
TGCGCCAGCAGTGAGGGACAGGGGTTTGGACCCTACGAGCAGTACTTC
>-|TRBJ2-7|few|TRBV7-9
CASSPTGYKGRDHYEQYF
TGTGCCAGCAGCCCTACAGGGTATAAGGGGAGGGACCACTACGAGCAGTACTTC
>TRBD2|TRBJ2-1|-|TRBV2
CASSRSGGSLSYNEQFF
TGTGCCAGCAGTCGAAGCGGGGGGTCCCTCTCCTACAATGAGCAGTTCTTC
>-|TRBJ1-1|-|TRBV9
CASSGRGTEAFF
TGTGCCAGCAGCGGGAGAGGAACTGAAGCTTTCTTT
>TRBD2|TRBJ2-5|-|TRBV19
CASSPQRGAKTQYF
TGTGCCAGTAGTCCTCAGCGGGGGGCAAAGACCCAGTACTTC
>-|TRBJ1-5|few|TRBV9
CASSVRSNQPQHF
TGTGCCAGCAGCGTTAGAAGCAATCAGCCCCAGCATTTT
>TRBD2|TRBJ2-5|-|TRBV5-5
CASSFGHKGLVKETQYF
TGTGCCAGCAGCTTTGGGCACAAAGGACTAGTCAAAGAGACCCAGTACTTC
>TRBD1|TRBJ2-3|once|TRBV19
CASSVQGATDTQYF
TGTGCCAGTAGTGTTCAGGGGGCCACAGATACGCAGTATTTT
>-|TRBJ1-1|few|TRBV2
CASSTGLNTEAFF
TGTGCCAGCAGTACAGGTTTGAACACTGAAGCTTTCTTT
>TRBD2|TRBJ2-2|once|TRBV30
CAWSGTRKNTGELFF
TGTGCCTGGAGTGGGACTAGGAAGAACACCGGGGAGCTGTTTTTT
>TRBD1|TRBJ2-5|-|TRBV2
CASSERAGGWETQYF
TGTGCCAGCAGTGAAAGGGCAGGGGGCTGGGAGACCCAGTACTTC